Here is one T cell receptor beta chain with its context. These data come from a study of Ad26.COV2.S vaccination and SARS-CoV-2 variants. Treatment in this sample: some 20 received Ad26.COV2.S at low or high dose, single or two shots; about 5 received placebo; per-sample allocation not given. On day 63 after the first injection, vaccine and placebo recipients gave samples. Germline CDR1 SGHDT, CDR2 YYEEEE. V gave up 2 bases and J gave up 0 bases, with 9 bases separating them. The CDR3 spans 15 residues. Assay: immunoSEQ multiplex PCR; the TCRdb copy retains only in-frame clones and omits some. The sample holds 350,000 to 600,000 clones, roughly 87% seen once.

The rearrangement uses TRBV5-6 and TRBJ1-5; D not resolved. This clonotype was sampled from a person aged 18-65 years who received the Ad26.COV2.S COVID-19 vaccine or a placebo. Sample: peripheral blood, taken in a trial of Ad26.COV2.S vaccine versus placebo. The CDR3 region has the DNA TGTGCCAGCAGCTTTTGGAGTTATAGCAATCAGCCCCAGCATTTT. Protein: CASSFWSYSNQPQHF. The full variable domain, rest sourced from reference TRBV5-6 and TRBJ1-5, is DAGVTQSPTHLIKTRGQQVTLRCSPKSGHDTVSWYQQALGQGPQFIFQYYEEEERQRGNFPDRFSGHQFPNYSSELNVNALLLGDSALYLCASSFWSYSNQPQHFGDGTRLSIL.